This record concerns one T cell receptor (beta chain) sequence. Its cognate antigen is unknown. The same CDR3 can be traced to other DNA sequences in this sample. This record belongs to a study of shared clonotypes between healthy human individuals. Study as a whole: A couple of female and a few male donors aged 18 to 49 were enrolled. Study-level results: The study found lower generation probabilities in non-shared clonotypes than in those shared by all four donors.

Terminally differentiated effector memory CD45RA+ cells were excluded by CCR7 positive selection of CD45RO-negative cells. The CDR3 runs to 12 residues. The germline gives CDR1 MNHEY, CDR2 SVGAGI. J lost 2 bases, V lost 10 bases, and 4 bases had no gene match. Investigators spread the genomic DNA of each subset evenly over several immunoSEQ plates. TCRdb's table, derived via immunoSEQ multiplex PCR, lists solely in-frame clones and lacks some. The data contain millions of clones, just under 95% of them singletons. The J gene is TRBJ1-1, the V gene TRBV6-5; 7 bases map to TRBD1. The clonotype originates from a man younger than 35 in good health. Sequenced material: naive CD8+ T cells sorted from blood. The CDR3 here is CATYRGNTEAFF. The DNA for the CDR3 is TGTGCCACCTACAGGGGTAACACTGAAGCTTTCTTT.